This T cell receptor beta chain comes out of a study of CD8 T cells in Susac syndrome. An amount of RNA that ranged from 0.5 to 1 ug was reverse transcribed with random hexamers. TCRdb fed the immunoSEQ multiplex PCR reads into MiXCR, producing one record per CDR3 protein. The table includes about 290,000 distinct CDR3 sequences, 75% to 90% detected once. J was trimmed by 5 bases and V by 6 bases; bases with no gene match: 10. The germline V gene encodes CDR1 MNHNS and CDR2 SASEGT. This CDR3 has 17 residues. This chain uses TRBV6-1 with TRBJ2-1; 13 bases are a match to TRBD2. The TCR comes from a human donor with multiple sclerosis. The sample consisted of CD8+ T cells from PBMCs. CDR3 loop: CASRPLAGGPLHNEQFF. CDR3 DNA: TGTGCCAGCAGGCCACTAGCGGGAGGGCCCCTCCACAATGAGCAGTTCTTC.